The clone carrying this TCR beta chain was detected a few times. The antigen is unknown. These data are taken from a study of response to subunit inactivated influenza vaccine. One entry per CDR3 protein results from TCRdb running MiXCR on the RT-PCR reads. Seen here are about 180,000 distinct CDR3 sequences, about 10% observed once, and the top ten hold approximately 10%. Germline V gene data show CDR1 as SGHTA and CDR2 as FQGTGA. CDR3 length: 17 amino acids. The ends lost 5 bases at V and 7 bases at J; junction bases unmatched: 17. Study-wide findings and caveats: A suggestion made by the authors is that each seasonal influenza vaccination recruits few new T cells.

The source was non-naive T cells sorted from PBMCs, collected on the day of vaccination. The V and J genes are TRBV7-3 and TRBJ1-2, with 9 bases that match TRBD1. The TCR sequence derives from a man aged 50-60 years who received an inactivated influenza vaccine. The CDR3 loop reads CASSRYGDGTGSPGYTF. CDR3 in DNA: TGTGCCAGCAGCCGCTATGGGGATGGGACAGGGTCCCCTGGCTACACCTTC.